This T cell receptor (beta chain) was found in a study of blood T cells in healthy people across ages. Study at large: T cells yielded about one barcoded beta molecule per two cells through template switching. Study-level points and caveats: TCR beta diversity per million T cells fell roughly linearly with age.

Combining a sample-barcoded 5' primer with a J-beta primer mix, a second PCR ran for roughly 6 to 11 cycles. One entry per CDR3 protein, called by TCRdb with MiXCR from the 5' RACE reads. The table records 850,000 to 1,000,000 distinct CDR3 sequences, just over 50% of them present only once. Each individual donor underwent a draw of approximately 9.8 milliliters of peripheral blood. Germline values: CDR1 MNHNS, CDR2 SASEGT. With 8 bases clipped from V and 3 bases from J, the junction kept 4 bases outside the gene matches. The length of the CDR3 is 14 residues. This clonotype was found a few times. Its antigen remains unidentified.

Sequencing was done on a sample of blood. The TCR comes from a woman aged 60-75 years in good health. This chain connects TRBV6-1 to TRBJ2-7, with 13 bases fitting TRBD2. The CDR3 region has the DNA TGTGCCAGCGACTGGACTAGCGGGAGCTACGAGCAGTACTTC. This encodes CASDWTSGSYEQYF.